This T cell receptor (beta chain) is from a study of T cells in Graves' hyperthyroidism and ophthalmopathy. The study enrolled patients aged 18 to 65 with newly diagnosed hyperthyroidism of under 2 months' duration. Based on clinical symptoms, serum thyroxine and TRAb, thyroid ultrasound and orbital computed tomography, diagnoses were reached. Germline loops: CDR1 MDHEN, CDR2 SYDVKM. The V gene end was trimmed by 7 bases and the J gene end by 7 bases; junction bases not matched to a gene: 16. This CDR3 comprises 17 residues. General study findings and limits: Blood also held most thyroid clonotypes expanded beyond 0.001. A model of 13 V-J pairs discriminated ophthalmopathy from stable hyperthyroidism.

Template material for amplifying TCR beta CDR3 regions consisted of RNA transcripts. The HTBI set primed first-round TCR CDR3 RT-PCR. One entry per CDR3 protein, called by TCRdb with MiXCR from the multiplex PCR reads. The sample gives under 400,000 distinct CDR3 sequences, around a sixth of which show up once; about 53% is in the top ten. At least ten counts were recorded for this clonotype. The antigen is unknown. Material: blood. V and J are TRBV28 and TRBJ2-1; 10 nucleotides align to TRBD2. This receptor was obtained from a woman between 50 and 59 years old with Graves' hyperthyroidism. CDR3 region: CASTLGGRLAGVNEQFF. The CDR3 DNA reads TGTGCCAGCACCTTGGGGGGTCGGCTAGCGGGAGTGAATGAGCAGTTCTTC.